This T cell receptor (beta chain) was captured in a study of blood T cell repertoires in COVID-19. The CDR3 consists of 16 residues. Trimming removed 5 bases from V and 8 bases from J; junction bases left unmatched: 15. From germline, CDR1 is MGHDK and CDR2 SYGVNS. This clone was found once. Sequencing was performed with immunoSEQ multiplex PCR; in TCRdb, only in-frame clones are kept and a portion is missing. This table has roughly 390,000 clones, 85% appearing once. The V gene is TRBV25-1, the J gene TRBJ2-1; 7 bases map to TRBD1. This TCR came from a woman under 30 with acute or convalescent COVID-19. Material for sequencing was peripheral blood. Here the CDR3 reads CASSSLGYRGFDEQFF. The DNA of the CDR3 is TGTGCCAGCAGTTCGCTGGGATACAGGGGATTCGATGAGCAGTTCTTC.